The 25 T cell receptor beta chains below were found in one sample sequenced in a study of T cell responses to AZD1222 COVID-19 vaccine. Clones were read by immunoSEQ multiplex PCR, and TCRdb kept only the in-frame ones, dropping some. The sample carries around 80,000 clones, roughly 85% recorded once. This sample comprised peripheral blood, obtained 28 days after the second AZD1222 dose. The receptors here all came from an adult who received the AZD1222 COVID-19 vaccine.

For this clone: At one boundary the junction diverges from the germline segment, which might be a read error. This chain uses TRBV6-1 with TRBJ2-5, with 14 bases fitting TRBD2. The germline V gene has CDR1 MNHNS and CDR2 SASEGT. The CDR3 has 17 residues. The CDR3 DNA sequence: TGTGCCAGCAGCGAAGTCCCGGGACTAGCGGGGGCGGAGACCCAGTACTTC. It is translated as CASSEVPGLAGAETQYF.

V and J are TRBV12-3 or TRBV12-4 and TRBJ1-1, with D maybe TRBD1 (6 bases). The CDR3 has 13 residues. V lost 5 bases and J lost 1, with 8 bases in between. In nucleotides, the CDR3 is TGTGCCAGCAGTCGGGGACAGAACACTGAAGCTTTCTTT. It yields the protein CASSRGQNTEAFF.

This clone was observed a single time. The rearrangement joins TRBV11-1 to TRBJ2-7; 12 bases agree with TRBD1. V shed 5 bases and J 3 bases; nucleotides not matched to a gene: 5. The CDR3 is made up of 15 amino acids. Germline CDR1 is SGHAT and CDR2 is FQDESV (reference sequence). The CDR3 sequence: CASSTGQGAYYEQYF. CDR3 DNA sequence: TGTGCCAGCAGCACGGGACAGGGGGCTTACTACGAGCAGTACTTC.

This chain uses TRBV7-2 with TRBJ2-1, with TRBD1 matching over 9 bases. The V segment lost 1 base and the J segment 9 bases; nucleotides outside the gene matches: 4. The germline V gene has CDR1 SGHTA and CDR2 FQGNSA. This CDR3 has 14 amino acids. The CDR3 region is CASSLGQGVGEQFF. CDR3 nucleotides: TGTGCCAGCAGCTTAGGACAGGGGGTTGGTGAGCAGTTCTTC.

This clone has just one count. The rearrangement uses TRBV12-3 or TRBV12-4 and TRBJ2-7; D is unclear. This CDR3 comprises 13 residues. Trimming pared 6 bases from V and 4 bases from J, leaving 13 bases between. The CDR3 protein is CASSWTAAYEQYF. The CDR3 coding sequence is TGTGCCAGCAGCTGGACCGCCGCGTACGAGCAGTACTTC.

This chain joins TRBV7-9 and TRBJ2-7, with a possible D match to TRBD1 (5 bases). The length of the CDR3 is 13 residues. The germline V and J ends were trimmed by 5 bases and 1 base, with 9 bases remaining between them. Per the germline V gene, CDR1 is SEHNR and CDR2 is FQNEAQ (reference sequence). The CDR3 nucleotides are TGTGCCAGCAGCACTGGACATTCCTACGAGCAGTACTTC. Encoded protein: CASSTGHSYEQYF.

The chain recombines TRBV5-8 with TRBJ1-5; TRBD1 is a possible D gene (6 bases). From germline, CDR1 is SGHTS and CDR2 YDEGEE. CDR3 length equals 17 residues. Trimming removed 0 bases from V and 4 bases from J, with 17 bases in between. CDR3 nucleotide sequence: TGTGCCAGCAGCTTGGTTTCGGGGGCAGGTAGTAATCAGCCCCAGCATTTT. Its protein is CASSLVSGAGSNQPQHF.

CDR3 amino acids: CASSTGRRVDEKLFF. Here the CDR3 DNA reads TGTGCCAGCAGCACGGGGCGGAGGGTGGATGAAAAACTGTTTTTT. V usage is TRBV2 and J usage is TRBJ1-4, with a tentative D call TRBD1 (5 bases). CDR1 and CDR2 from the germline V gene are SNHLY and FYNNEI. CDR3 size: 15 residues. V gave up 6 bases and J gave up 6 bases, with 17 bases separating them.

The chain is built from TRBV7-2 and TRBJ2-7; a weak D match, TRBD1 (5 bases). The CDR3 totals 15 residues. Trimming removed 5 bases from V and 3 bases from J, with 17 bases in between. Germline V gene lookup returns CDR1 SGHTA and CDR2 FQGNSA. The CDR3 DNA follows: TGTGCCAGCAGCCCAGGGCCCAGTCCCAACTACGAGCAGTACTTC. This translates into CASSPGPSPNYEQYF.

This clone was counted a single time. This chain joins TRBV11-2 and TRBJ1-1; TRBD1 might be the D (5 bases). This CDR3 contains 14 residues. The germline V gene encodes CDR1 SGHAT and CDR2 FQNNGV. V was clipped by 5 bases and J by 0 bases, with 10 bases between them. CDR3 nucleotides: TGTGCCAGCAGCATCGGGACGGTGAACACTGAAGCTTTCTTT. Protein product: CASSIGTVNTEAFF.

V usage is TRBV30 and J usage is TRBJ2-7; 8 bases are shared with TRBD1. Trimming took 2 bases from V and 2 from J; bases not matched to a gene: 5. This CDR3 region has 14 residues. The germline gives CDR1 GTSNPN, CDR2 SVGIG (reference sequence). The CDR3, as DNA: TGTGCCTGGAGTTTCGGACAGGGCCCCTACGAGCAGTACTTC. Amino acids: CAWSFGQGPYEQYF.

The chain employs TRBV5-4 and TRBJ1-5; maybe TRBD1 (6 bases). With 2 bases removed from V and 3 bases from J, the gap between germline ends came to 12 bases. The germline gives CDR1 SGHNT, CDR2 YYREEE (reference sequence). The CDR3 is made up of 15 amino acids. This chain's CDR3 is CASSFQGSNNQPQHF. The CDR3 coding sequence is TGTGCCAGCAGCTTTCAGGGGTCGAACAATCAGCCCCAGCATTTT.

V is TRBV5-6 and J is TRBJ1-6; no clear D gene. Germline CDR1 SGHDT, CDR2 YYEEEE. Trimming stripped 2 bases from V and 6 bases from J, with 6 bases between. This CDR3 has 13 residues. The CDR3 DNA follows: TGTGCCAGCAGCTTAGCGGTTAATTCACCCCTCCACTTT. It codes for CASSLAVNSPLHF.

J is TRBJ2-3 and V is TRBV3-1 (or the pseudogene TRBV3-2), with TRBD1 as a possible D gene (5 bases). Looked up from germline, CDR1 is LGHDT and CDR2 is YNNKEL (reference sequence). V dropped 4 bases and J dropped 2 bases, with 10 bases sitting between them. The CDR3 is made up of 14 amino acids. In DNA, the CDR3 is TGTGCCAGCAGCCTGGACACCTCCACAGATACGCAGTATTTT. Amino acid sequence: CASSLDTSTDTQYF.

This chain uses TRBV10-3 with TRBJ1-2; D is ambiguous. There are 14 residues in the CDR3. The germline CDR1 and CDR2 sequences are ENHRY and SYGVKD. Deletions cut 7 bases from V and 1 base from J, with 13 bases between. The CDR3 DNA follows: TGTGCCATCACCGCGGGGAACAGTAACTATGGCTACACCTTC. It yields the protein CAITAGNSNYGYTF.

The rearrangement uses TRBV6-5 and TRBJ1-5, with unresolved D. This CDR3 contains 13 residues. Trimming cost V 2 bases and J 0 bases, with 2 bases left between them. Germline V gives CDR1 MNHEY, CDR2 SVGAGI. The CDR3 region is CASSYNSNQPQHF. In DNA form, the CDR3 reads TGTGCCAGCAGTTACAATAGCAATCAGCCCCAGCATTTT.

The genes are TRBV19 and TRBJ1-5, with D hard to call. CDR3 size: 12 residues. Germline-derived CDR1 and CDR2 are LNHDA and SQIVND (reference sequence). Trimming cost V 6 bases and J 1 base, with 4 bases left between them. The CDR3 bases are TGTGCCAGTAGAGGAAGCAATCAGCCCCAGCATTTT. It encodes CASRGSNQPQHF.

The chain joins TRBV27 to TRBJ1-2; the D gene is possibly TRBD1 (5 bases). Trimming stripped 3 bases from V and 7 bases from J, with 18 bases between. CDR3 size: 15 residues. The germline V gene encodes CDR1 MNHEY and CDR2 SMNVEV (reference sequence). For the CDR3, the DNA is TGTGCCAGCAGTTTCCACCGTATGGGGGGATTTGGCTACACCTTC. Translated: CASSFHRMGGFGYTF.

The chain links TRBV11-2 to TRBJ2-2; D is ambiguous. CDR1 is SGHAT and CDR2 is FQNNGV in the germline V gene. The CDR3 totals 15 residues. The germline V and J ends were trimmed by 1 base and 6 bases, with 12 bases remaining between them. CDR3 bases: TGTGCCAGCAGCTTAGGTCTGGTAGGCGCCGGGGAGCTGTTTTTT. This encodes CASSLGLVGAGELFF. The entire variable domain, with the rest obtained from reference TRBV11-2 and TRBJ2-2, is as follows: EAGVAQSPRYKIIEKRQSVAFWCNPISGHATLYWYQQILGQGPKLLIQFQNNGVVDDSQLPKDRFSAERLKGVDSTLKIQPAKLEDSAVYLCASSLGLVGAGELFFGEGSRLTVL.

This chain links TRBV5-1 with TRBJ2-7, with 8 positions matching TRBD1. After removal of 4 bases from V and 1 base from J, the junction contained 10 bases not matched to a gene. The CDR3 has 16 residues. Germline CDR1 is SGHRS and CDR2 is YFSETQ. The CDR3 nucleotides are TGCGCCAGCAGCCCACGCGTCCGGGACAGGTCCTACGAGCAGTACTTC. This translates into CASSPRVRDRSYEQYF. Filled out from reference TRBV5-1 and TRBJ2-7, the complete variable domain reads KAGVTQTPRYLIKTRGQQVTLSCSPISGHRSVSWYQQTPGQGLQFLFEYFSETQRNKGNFPGRFSGRQFSNSRSEMNVSTLELGDSALYLCASSPRVRDRSYEQYFGPGTRLTVT.

A single count supports this clone. The V call is TRBV6-5, the J call TRBJ1-2, with D possibly TRBD1 on 5 matching bases. The CDR3 extends over 13 amino acids. The V gene's germline CDR1 is MNHEY and CDR2 SVGAGI. Trimming pared 4 bases from V and 4 bases from J, leaving 10 bases between. The CDR3: CASSSGTFYGYTF. CDR3 in DNA: TGTGCCAGCAGTTCCGGGACGTTCTATGGCTACACCTTC.

The chain recombines TRBV28 with TRBJ2-7; D perhaps matches TRBD2 (6 bases). V was shortened by 8 bases and J by 3 bases, with 23 bases between the two germline ends. Germline-derived CDR1 and CDR2 are MDHEN and SYDVKM. This CDR3 has 16 residues. The DNA of the CDR3 is TGTGCCAGCTGTCTTCTCCCGCCGGCGGGACGCTACGAGCAGTACTTC. Its protein product is CASCLLPPAGRYEQYF.

This clone was picked up a small number of times. The rearrangement uses TRBV9 and TRBJ2-1; perhaps TRBD2 as D (6 bases). V was cut by 3 bases and J by 4 bases, with 8 bases left in between. The germline CDR1 and CDR2 sequences are SGDLS and YYNGEE. This CDR3 comprises 13 residues. The CDR3 sequence: CASSDRGYNEQFF. In DNA, the CDR3 is TGTGCCAGCAGCGATCGGGGGTACAATGAGCAGTTCTTC.

The chain employs TRBV29-1 and TRBJ2-1; D not certain. The CDR3 sequence is 15 residues long. Germline-derived CDR1 and CDR2 are SQVTM and ANQGSEA. Trimming stripped 1 base from V and 0 bases from J, with 10 bases between. The DNA for the CDR3 is TGCAGCGTTGAAGGTCGCCTCGGCTCCTACAATGAGCAGTTCTTC. Translating it yields CSVEGRLGSYNEQFF.

The gene calls are TRBV30 and TRBJ2-5, with D possibly TRBD2 on 5 matching bases. Germline V gene data show CDR1 as GTSNPN and CDR2 as SVGIG (reference sequence). The ends were cut back, 3 bases at V and 13 bases at J, with 24 bases in the middle. The CDR3 has 14 amino acids. CDR3 coding DNA: TGTGCCTGGAGCAGGCCCGACACACCGGAGGAGCGGTACTTC. The encoded protein is CAWSRPDTPEERYF. Supplemented by reference TRBV30 and TRBJ2-5, the full variable domain reads SQTIHQWPATLVQPVGSPLSLECTVEGTSNPNLYWYRQAAGRGLQLLFYSVGIGQISSEVPQNLSASRPQDRQFILSSKKLLLSDSGFYLCAWSRPDTPEERYFGPGTRLLVL.